This TCR beta chain is drawn from a study of cytomegalovirus exposure and HLA in healthy donors. Losses at the gene ends were 7 bases for V and 2 bases for J; bases not matched to a gene: 4. Germline CDR1 is MNHNS and CDR2 is SASEGT. The length of the CDR3 is 14 residues. Repertoires were generated with immunoSEQ multiplex PCR, while TCRdb's copy carries only in-frame clones and drops some. Of about 120,000 clones listed, around 89% were seen once; the top ten hold more than 1.4%. This chain links TRBV6-1 with TRBJ2-2, with 7 bases identical to TRBD2. The sample comprised PBMCs. The clonotype comes from a woman under 40 in good health and CMV-seropositive. The CDR3 protein is CASTLAANTGELFF. CDR3 in DNA: TGTGCCAGCACCCTAGCGGCCAACACCGGGGAGCTGTTTTTT.